These 22 T cell receptor beta chains originate from one sample sequenced in a study of blood T cell repertoires in COVID-19. Generated by immunoSEQ multiplex PCR, the TCRdb table keeps only in-frame clones and is missing some. The top ten clones hold around 6.3% of a sample with more than 65,000 clones, roughly 87% of them seen once. Sequencing used peripheral blood. All receptors come from a woman in her fifties or sixties with acute or convalescent COVID-19.

This chain uses TRBV7-9 with TRBJ1-2; 8 bases agree with TRBD1. Germline values: CDR1 SEHNR, CDR2 FQNEAQ (reference sequence). CDR3 size: 15 residues. J lost 4 bases, V lost 4 bases, and 8 bases had no gene match. The CDR3 DNA reads TGTGCCAGCAGCTGGATCCAGGGGGCTGGCTATGGCTACACCTTC. Translated, it gives CASSWIQGAGYGYTF.

This clone was counted a few times. The chain couples TRBV28 to TRBJ1-2, with 8 nucleotides matching TRBD1. This CDR3 has 14 residues. Trimming at V came to 6 bases and at J to 2 bases, leaving 5 bases not matched to a gene. The V gene's germline CDR1 is MDHEN and CDR2 SYDVKM. The CDR3 DNA reads TGTGCCAGCAGGTGGACAGGGATCAACTATGGCTACACCTTC. This gives the protein CASRWTGINYGYTF.

This chain's CDR3 is CASSFTEYYTF. The CDR3, as DNA: TGTGCCAGCAGTTTCACAGAGTACTACACCTTC. The chain combines TRBV28 with TRBJ1-2; D gene unclear. V gave up 3 bases and J gave up 10 bases, with 9 bases separating them. Germline CDR1 is MDHEN and CDR2 is SYDVKM. This CDR3 is 11 amino acids long.

The V call is TRBV6-7, the J call TRBJ1-2; 7 bases are shared with TRBD1. TRBV6-7 is classed as an ORF, of uncertain function. CDR3 length equals 16 residues. V shed 2 bases, J shed 2 bases, and the junction held 8 bases outside the gene matches. The CDR3 reads CASSYVSTGPNYGYTF. In DNA form, the CDR3 reads TGTGCCAGCAGTTACGTCTCGACAGGGCCCAACTATGGCTACACCTTC.

The chain is built from TRBV7-2 and TRBJ2-5; TRBD2 agrees at 12 bases. Germline trimming cut 3 bases from V and 4 bases from J; bases unmatched to any gene: 9. Per the germline V gene, CDR1 is SGHTA and CDR2 is FQGNSA. CDR3 size: 17 residues. CDR3 sequence (DNA): TGTGCCAGCAGCTTGTTAACTAGCGGGAGGCCCGGAGAGACCCAGTACTTC. Protein: CASSLLTSGRPGETQYF. The variable domain in full, with the rest retrieved from reference TRBV7-2 and TRBJ2-5, is GAGVSQSPSNKVTEKGKDVELRCDPISGHTALYWYRQSLGQGLEFLIYFQGNSAPDKSGLPSDRFSAERTGGSVSTLTIQRTQQEDSAVYLCASSLLTSGRPGETQYFGPGTRLLVL.

This clone is a singleton in its sample. The V and J genes are TRBV19 and TRBJ1-4; 7 positions match TRBD1. This CDR3 region has 18 residues. J lost 6 bases, V lost 1 base, and 14 bases had no gene match. Germline V gene lookup returns CDR1 LNHDA and CDR2 SQIVND (reference sequence). The CDR3 loop reads CASSIGSTGPLGYEKLFF. CDR3 nucleotides: TGTGCCAGTAGTATAGGTTCGACAGGGCCTCTTGGGTATGAAAAACTGTTTTTT. The whole variable domain, remainder taken from reference TRBV19 and TRBJ1-4, is DGGITQSPKYLFRKEGQNVTLSCEQNLNHDAMYWYRQDPGQGLRLIYYSQIVNDFQKGDIAEGYSVSREKKESFPLTVTSAQKNPTAFYLCASSIGSTGPLGYEKLFFGSGTQLSVL.

This clone has a single count. This chain uses TRBV19 with TRBJ1-2; 8 nucleotides match TRBD1. Germline V gene lookup returns CDR1 LNHDA and CDR2 SQIVND (reference sequence). The CDR3 has 14 amino acids. Unmatched junction bases numbered 10, after V lost 7 bases and J lost 6 bases. CDR3 nucleotide sequence: TGTGCCAGTAAGGTCCTCGGGACAGGCGATGGCTACACCTTC. Translation gives CASKVLGTGDGYTF.

This clone was observed a handful of times. This chain connects TRBV27 to TRBJ1-1, with a tentative D call TRBD1 (5 bases). From germline, CDR1 is MNHEY and CDR2 SMNVEV (reference sequence). The CDR3 contains 14 residues. V lost 3 bases to trimming and J lost 0 bases, with 8 bases between them. Written as DNA, the CDR3 is TGTGCCAGCAGTTTCGGCAGGGTGAACACTGAAGCTTTCTTT. This translates into CASSFGRVNTEAFF.

The J gene is TRBJ1-1, the V gene TRBV29-1; D gene uncertain. The CDR3 runs to 13 residues. Looked up from germline, CDR1 is SQVTM and CDR2 is ANQGSEA. Trimming stripped 4 bases from V and 0 bases from J, with 9 bases between. The CDR3 protein is CSVGPILNTEAFF. The CDR3 nucleotides read TGCAGCGTTGGCCCTATACTGAACACTGAAGCTTTCTTT.

This clone was picked up one time. The J gene is TRBJ2-7, the V gene TRBV5-5; possibly TRBD2 for D (6 bases). V lost 3 bases, J lost 1 base, and 17 bases lay in between. The CDR3 sequence is 16 residues long. Germline assignment: CDR1 SGHKS and CDR2 YYEKEE (reference sequence). The chain's CDR3 is CASSYTLSRGSYEQYF. The CDR3 DNA follows: TGTGCCAGCAGCTATACCCTATCACGGGGGTCCTACGAGCAGTACTTC.

This sequence joins TRBV9 and TRBJ1-2; a possible D gene is TRBD1 (5 bases). Germline CDR1 and CDR2: SGDLS and YYNGEE. The V and J ends lost 3 bases and 3 bases respectively, with 12 bases between them. There are 14 residues in the CDR3. CDR3 protein: CASSAGPLDYGYTF. DNA of the CDR3: TGTGCCAGCAGCGCAGGGCCTCTAGACTATGGCTACACCTTC.

On this clone itself: In the same sample, other DNA sequences code for this CDR3. The chain is built from TRBV4-1 and TRBJ1-5; no reliable D call. This CDR3 is 15 amino acids long. The ends were cut back, 0 bases at V and 2 bases at J, with 8 bases in the middle. Germline V gives CDR1 MGHRA, CDR2 YSYEKL. This CDR3 is CASSQESSGNQPQHF. The CDR3 DNA follows: TGCGCCAGCAGCCAAGAAAGTAGCGGCAATCAGCCCCAGCATTTT.

The chain recombines TRBV6-1 with TRBJ2-1; 7 positions agree with TRBD1. V shed 1 base, J shed 3 bases, and the junction held 3 bases outside the gene matches. From germline, CDR1 is MNHNS and CDR2 SASEGT. CDR3 length: 15 residues. The CDR3 here is CASSEDRGHYNEQFF. The DNA for the CDR3 is TGTGCCAGCAGTGAAGACAGGGGACACTACAATGAGCAGTTCTTC.

The table lists this clone with a few counts. The V call is TRBV28, the J call TRBJ1-5; no reliable D call. V lost 6 bases and J lost 7, with 16 bases in between. Germline values: CDR1 MDHEN, CDR2 SYDVKM. This CDR3 spans 14 amino acids. CDR3 bases: TGTGCCAGCAGCCTGAAGTTACCCGGGCAGCCCCAGCATTTT. It encodes CASSLKLPGQPQHF.

The chain employs TRBV19 and TRBJ1-1, with D perhaps matching TRBD1 (5 bases). Germline V CDR1 and CDR2: LNHDA, SQIVND (reference sequence). V lost 6 bases and J lost 1, with 12 bases in between. There are 14 residues in the CDR3. The CDR3 region is CASSRQGGNTEAFF. CDR3 DNA sequence: TGTGCCAGTAGCCGTCAGGGAGGGAACACTGAAGCTTTCTTT.

The V call is TRBV24-1, the J call TRBJ1-2, with D uncertain. Trimming removed 6 bases from V and 1 base from J, with 11 bases in between. The CDR3 sequence is 14 residues long. Germline V gene lookup returns CDR1 KGHDR and CDR2 SFDVKD. The CDR3 sequence is CATSSQVLNYGYTF. The CDR3 DNA reads TGTGCCACCAGTAGCCAGGTTCTTAACTATGGCTACACCTTC.

This chain joins TRBV18 and TRBJ1-1; D not resolved. The CDR3 length is 15 residues. The germline V gene encodes CDR1 KGHSH and CDR2 LQKENI. The V gene lost 1 base and the J gene lost 2 bases, with 11 bases spanning the gap. As DNA, the CDR3 is TGTGCCAGCTCACCACGATCAGGCGACAACACTGAAGCTTTCTTT. This sequence encodes CASSPRSGDNTEAFF.

Turning to this clone: Additional DNA sequences in this sample encode the identical CDR3. The genes are TRBV28 and TRBJ2-7, with 8 bases aligning to TRBD1. Looked up from germline, CDR1 is MDHEN and CDR2 is SYDVKM. This CDR3 spans 15 amino acids. The V segment lost 4 bases and the J segment 2 bases; nucleotides outside the gene matches: 7. CDR3 bases: TGTGCCAGCAGTTCGGTCGGGACAGGTCCCTACGAGCAGTACTTC. This gives the protein CASSSVGTGPYEQYF. Filled out from reference TRBV28 and TRBJ2-7, the complete variable domain reads DVKVTQSSRYLVKRTGEKVFLECVQDMDHENMFWYRQDPGLGLRLIYFSYDVKMKEKGDIPEGYSVSREKKERFSLILESASTNQTSMYLCASSSVGTGPYEQYFGPGTRLTVT.

With respect to this clone: The same CDR3 also results from other DNA sequences found in this sample. The J gene is TRBJ1-2, the V gene TRBV30; D might be TRBD1 (5 bases). The CDR3 loop spans 12 amino acids. V lost 2 bases to trimming and J lost 2 bases, with 6 bases between them. The germline V gene encodes CDR1 GTSNPN and CDR2 SVGIG (reference sequence). The CDR3 bases are TGTGCCTGGAGTCGGGGGAACTATGGCTACACCTTC. Its translation is CAWSRGNYGYTF.

The J gene is TRBJ2-5, the V gene TRBV3-1 (or the pseudogene TRBV3-2), with 13 bases identical to TRBD2. The CDR3 has 15 amino acids. Trimming cost V 4 bases and J 4 bases; bases outside gene matches: 3. Germline CDR1 and CDR2: LGHDT and YNNKEL (reference sequence). CDR3 in amino acids: CASSPWTSGGETQYF. CDR3 DNA sequence: TGTGCCAGCAGCCCCTGGACTAGCGGGGGAGAGACCCAGTACTTC.

The rearrangement links TRBV7-2 to TRBJ2-3; perhaps TRBD2 as D (6 bases). With 4 bases removed from V and 2 bases from J, the gap between germline ends came to 10 bases. The V gene's germline CDR1 is SGHTA and CDR2 FQGNSA. The CDR3 runs to 14 residues. The CDR3 sequence: CASSSGLHTDTQYF. CDR3 bases: TGTGCCAGCAGCTCAGGACTACACACAGATACGCAGTATTTT.

The gene calls are TRBV29-1 and TRBJ1-2; TRBD1 matches at 8 bases. Unmatched junction bases numbered 10, after V lost 6 bases and J lost 7 bases. The CDR3 extends over 13 amino acids. Germline CDR1 and CDR2: SQVTM and ANQGSEA. Here the CDR3 DNA reads TGCAGCGTCCCTCGCGACAGGGGCGTTGGCTACACCTTC. Translating gives CSVPRDRGVGYTF.